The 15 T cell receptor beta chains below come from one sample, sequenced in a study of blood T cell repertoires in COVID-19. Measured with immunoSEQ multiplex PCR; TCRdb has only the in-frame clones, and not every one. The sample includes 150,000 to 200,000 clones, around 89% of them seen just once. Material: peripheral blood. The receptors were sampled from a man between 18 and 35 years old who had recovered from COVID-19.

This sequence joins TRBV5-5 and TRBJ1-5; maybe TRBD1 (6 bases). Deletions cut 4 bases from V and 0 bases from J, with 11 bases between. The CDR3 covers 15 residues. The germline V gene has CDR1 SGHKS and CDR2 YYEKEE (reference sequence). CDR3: CASSAGTRSNQPQHF. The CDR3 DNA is TGTGCCAGCAGCGCTGGGACACGTAGCAATCAGCCCCAGCATTTT.

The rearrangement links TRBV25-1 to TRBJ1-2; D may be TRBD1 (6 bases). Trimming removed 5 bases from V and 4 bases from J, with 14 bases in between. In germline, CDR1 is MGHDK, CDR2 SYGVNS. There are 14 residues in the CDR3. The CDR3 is CASSNGGPLYGYTF. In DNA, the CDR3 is TGTGCCAGCAGTAACGGGGGGCCTCTCTATGGCTACACCTTC.

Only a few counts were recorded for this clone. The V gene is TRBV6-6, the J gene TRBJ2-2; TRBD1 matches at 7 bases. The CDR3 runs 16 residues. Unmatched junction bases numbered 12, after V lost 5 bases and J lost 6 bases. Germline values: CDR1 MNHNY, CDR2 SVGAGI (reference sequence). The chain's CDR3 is CASSRSRQGRAGELFF. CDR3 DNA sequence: TGTGCCAGCAGTCGATCGAGACAGGGCCGCGCCGGGGAGCTGTTTTTT.

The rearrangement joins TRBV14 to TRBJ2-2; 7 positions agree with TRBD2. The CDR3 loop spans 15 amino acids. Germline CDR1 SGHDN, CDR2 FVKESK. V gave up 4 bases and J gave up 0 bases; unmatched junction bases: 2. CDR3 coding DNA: TGTGCCAGCAGCCCACTAGCGACGAACACCGGGGAGCTGTTTTTT. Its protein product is CASSPLATNTGELFF.

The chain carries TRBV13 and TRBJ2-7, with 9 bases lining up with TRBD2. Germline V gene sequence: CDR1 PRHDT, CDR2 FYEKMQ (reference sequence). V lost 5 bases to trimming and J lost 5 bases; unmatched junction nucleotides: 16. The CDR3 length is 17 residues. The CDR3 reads CASSVRGERTSVDEQYF. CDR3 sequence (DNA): TGTGCCAGCAGCGTACGGGGGGAGAGGACTAGCGTGGACGAGCAGTACTTC.

CDR3 protein: CASSVMYRPNTGELFF. CDR3 DNA sequence: TGTGCCAGCAGTGTCATGTACAGACCTAACACCGGGGAGCTGTTTTTT. The V call is TRBV6-1, the J call TRBJ2-2; no definite D call. Trimming took off 4 bases at V and 2 bases at J, with 14 bases between the two ends. Germline-derived CDR1 and CDR2 are MNHNS and SASEGT. The CDR3 extends over 16 amino acids.

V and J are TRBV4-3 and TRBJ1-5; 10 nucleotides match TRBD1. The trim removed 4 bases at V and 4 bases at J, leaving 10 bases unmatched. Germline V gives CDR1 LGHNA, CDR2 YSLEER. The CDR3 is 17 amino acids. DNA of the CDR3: TGCGCCAGCAGCCGGGGGAGGGGACAGGGGATGAATCAGCCCCAGCATTTT. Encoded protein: CASSRGRGQGMNQPQHF.

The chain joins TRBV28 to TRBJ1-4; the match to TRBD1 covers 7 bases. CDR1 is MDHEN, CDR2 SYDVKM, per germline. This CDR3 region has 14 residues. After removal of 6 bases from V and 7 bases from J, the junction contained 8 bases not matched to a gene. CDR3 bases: TGTGCCAGCAGGATCAGGGGGTTGAGTGAAAAACTGTTTTTT. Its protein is CASRIRGLSEKLFF.

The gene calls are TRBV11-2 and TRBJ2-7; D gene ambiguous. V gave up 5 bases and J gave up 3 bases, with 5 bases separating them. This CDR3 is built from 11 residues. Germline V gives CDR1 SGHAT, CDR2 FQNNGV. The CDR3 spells CASSPHYEQYF. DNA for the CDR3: TGTGCCAGCAGCCCCCACTACGAGCAGTACTTC.

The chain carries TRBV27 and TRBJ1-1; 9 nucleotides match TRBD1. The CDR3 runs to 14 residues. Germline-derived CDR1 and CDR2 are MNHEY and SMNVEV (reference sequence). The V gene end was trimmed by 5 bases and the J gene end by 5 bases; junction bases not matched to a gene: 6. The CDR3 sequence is CASSIGTGPTEAFF. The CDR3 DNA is TGTGCCAGCAGTATCGGGACAGGGCCGACTGAAGCTTTCTTT.

CDR3 sequence: CASSTGDRTMNTEAFF. The CDR3 bases are TGTGCCAGCAGCACAGGGGACAGGACCATGAACACTGAAGCTTTCTTT. This chain links TRBV5-6 with TRBJ1-1; 8 nucleotides align to TRBD1. After removal of 4 bases from V and 0 bases from J, the junction contained 8 bases not matched to a gene. The CDR3 runs 16 residues. Germline-derived CDR1 and CDR2 are SGHDT and YYEEEE.

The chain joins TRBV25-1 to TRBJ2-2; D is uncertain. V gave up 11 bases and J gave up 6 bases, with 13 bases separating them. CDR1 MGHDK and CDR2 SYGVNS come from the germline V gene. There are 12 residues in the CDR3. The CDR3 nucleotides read TGTGCCGGGCACGCCGGCGCCGGGGAGCTGTTTTTT. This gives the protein CAGHAGAGELFF.

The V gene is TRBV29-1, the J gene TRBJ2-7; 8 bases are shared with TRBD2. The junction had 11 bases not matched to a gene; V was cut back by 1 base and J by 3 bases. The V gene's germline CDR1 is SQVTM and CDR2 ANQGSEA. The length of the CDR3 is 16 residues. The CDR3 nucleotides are TGCAGCGTTGAAGGGGGTAGCGGGAACAATATCTACGAGCAGTACTTC. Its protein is CSVEGGSGNNIYEQYF.

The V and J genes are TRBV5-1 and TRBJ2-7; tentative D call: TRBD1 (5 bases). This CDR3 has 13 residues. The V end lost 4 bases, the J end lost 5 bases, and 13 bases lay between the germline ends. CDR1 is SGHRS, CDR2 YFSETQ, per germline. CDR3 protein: CASSPGHHDEQYF. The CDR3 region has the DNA TGCGCCAGCAGCCCCGGACACCACGACGAGCAGTACTTC.

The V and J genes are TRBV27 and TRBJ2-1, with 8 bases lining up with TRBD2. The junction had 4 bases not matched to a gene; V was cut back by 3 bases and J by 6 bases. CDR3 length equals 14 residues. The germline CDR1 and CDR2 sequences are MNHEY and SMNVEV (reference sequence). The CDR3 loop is CASSFGTRPNEQFF. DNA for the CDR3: TGTGCCAGCAGTTTCGGGACTAGGCCCAATGAGCAGTTCTTC.